The 5 T cell receptor beta chains presented below share a single source sample, sequenced in a study of CD8+CD57+ T cells in acquired aplastic anemia (dated by TCRdb to the late 2010s). The instrument given in TCRdb is Illumina HiSeq 2000. Genomic DNA served as template for TCR beta VDJ combination and CDR3 sequence profiling. TCRdb handled the public reads itself, with Q25 trimming in fastp and clone calling in MiXCR, and kept productive beta chains. Each entry merges the rows of one CDR3 protein and shows their most common DNA and genes. The sample contains about 200,000 distinct CDR3 sequences, roughly 35% of them found a single time. The ten largest clones capture roughly 1.1% of the sample. Sequencing used sorted CD4+, CD8+, or CD8+CD57+ T cells (not recorded which) from PBMCs. Receptor source: a human donor in good health, serving as a control.

This clonotype was found many times. V usage is TRBV24-1 and J usage is TRBJ2-7, with D unresolved. This CDR3 is 13 amino acids long. Germline V CDR1 and CDR2: KGHDR, SFDVKD. Trimming cost V 3 bases and J 3 bases, with 8 bases left between them. CDR3 sequence reads: CATSDNRLYEQYF. Written as DNA, the CDR3 is TGTGCCACCAGTGATAATAGGCTCTACGAGCAGTACTTC.

This clonotype was detected many times. J is TRBJ2-3 and V is TRBV24-1; D is ambiguous. From germline, CDR1 is KGHDR and CDR2 SFDVKD. The CDR3 contains 13 residues. V was pared by 3 bases and J by 6 bases, with 9 bases between. CDR3 in amino acids: CATSDPNQDTQYF. The DNA for the CDR3 is TGTGCCACCAGTGATCCCAATCAGGATACGCAGTATTTT.

This clonotype has a handful of counts. This chain joins TRBV19 and TRBJ1-6; D perhaps matches TRBD1 (6 bases). Germline V lookup: CDR1 LNHDA, CDR2 SQIVND (reference sequence). V lost 9 bases and J 7 bases, leaving 19 bases between the germline ends. The CDR3 length is 15 residues. The CDR3 here is CASKPAGQINSPLHF. The CDR3 DNA reads TGTGCCAGCAAACCAGCAGGACAGATCAATTCACCCCTCCACTTT.

About this clonotype: This could be a read error, since a much larger clone is one nucleotide away. J is TRBJ1-2 and V is TRBV7-9, with D possibly matching TRBD1 (6 bases). CDR3 length: 15 residues. CDR1 and CDR2 (germline): SEHNR, FQNEAQ (reference sequence). CDR3 coding DNA: TGTGCCGGCAGCCCCGGGACAAAACTAAACTATGGCTACACCTTC. Encoded protein: CAGSPGTKLNYGYTF.

This clonotype was picked up one time. Possible read error: a much larger clone is one base away. This rearrangement joins TRBV20-1 to TRBJ1-1; 10 bases agree with TRBD1. This CDR3 comprises 14 residues. The junction had 11 bases not matched to a gene; V was cut back by 8 bases and J by 5 bases. CDR1 and CDR2 (germline): DFQATT, SNEGSKA (reference sequence). The chain's CDR3 is CSRAGTGVGTEAFF. The DNA for the CDR3 is TGCAGTCGGGCCGGGACAGGGGTCGGGACTGAAGCTTTCTTT.